This T cell receptor (beta chain) was sequenced during a study of beta chain features in type 1 diabetes (dated by TCRdb to 2016 to 2019). About the investigation overall: Mean age, gender distribution, total cell number and subset yield did not differ between patients and healthy donors. In the study, recently diagnosed type 1 diabetes patients and matched healthy donors were compared on the TCRB repertoires of their sorted circulating CD4+ T cell subsets. Regulatory and stem cell-like memory subsets were obtained from only 8 patients and roughly 8 healthy donors, while naive and central memory subsets were obtained from all 30 or so donors. A total of 85 million to 140 million sorted cells were examined across all samples, and the number of cells per subset was strongly correlated with RNA yield. General study outcomes and caveats: Shorter templates might have been favored by PCR, but patient and control samples were amplified and corrected together, so both groups would have been affected equally by any skew. Only small numbers of individuals were included in the HLA sub-analyses, which left unresolved whether HLA type had any influence on TCRB rearrangement. Because cDNA rather than genomic DNA was sequenced, highly expressing activated cells could have been over-represented, although no difference in activation and CD3 levels was found between groups. Patients with type 1 diabetes made fewer insertions and deleted more nucleotides at VDJ recombination sites, implying thymic rearrangement abnormalities. A moderate but significant shortening of TCRB CDR3 length was observed in type 1 diabetes patients in all four CD4+ subsets. Naive, central memory and regulatory TCRB repertoires appeared to be more alike among patients than among healthy donors.

This clone was counted only a few times. Its recognized antigen is unknown. Per-base quality was not reported, and no clone a single base away is much larger than it. Each donor gave one peripheral blood draw, roughly 0.12 L on average, collected into heparinised tubes. Using a panel that included CD45RO, CCR7, CD25, CD127, CD95 and CD27, naive, central memory, regulatory and stem cell-like memory CD4+ T cells were sorted on a BD FACSAria II. Purity was above 95% for every sorted population. PBMCs were isolated right away by Lymphoprep density gradient centrifugation and were stained directly, without culture. So that batch effects would be minimized, each experiment stained and sorted samples in pairs, pairing one healthy donor with one patient. The CDR3, cysteine through phenylalanine, is 14 amino acids long. This entry keeps only the CDR3 DNA: 42 bases, framed from base 1. Taken from the germline V gene (reference sequence), the CDR1 and CDR2 loops are GTSNPN and SVGIG. V is trimmed back by 0 bases and J by 3 bases, and the junction contains 4 bases that no gene match accounts for.

All of the isolated RNA was reverse transcribed with the High Capacity cDNA Reverse Transcription Kit, so expressed TCRB transcripts were sequenced. Deep immunoSEQ sequencing was performed on naive, central memory and regulatory T cell samples, with an average of about 3.57 million total reads per sample. After sorted cells were lysed in RLT buffer, RNA was extracted with DNase-treated RNeasy Micro or Mini kits, with the choice depending on cell number. Each cell subset was processed on its own to prevent cross-contamination, while patient and healthy donor samples were processed together. The immunoSEQ multiplex PCR was used to amplify TCRB sequences from cDNA, yielding 87-bp fragments that span the CDR3 region. Amplicons were sequenced on the Illumina HiSeq platform. From the authors' description of their analysis: PCR bias was computationally corrected using synthetic template baselines, reads within Hamming distance 2 were collapsed, and singletons that could not be merged were discarded. Reads were aligned against IMGT so that V, D and J genes, CDR3 length and insertions or deletions at six rearrangement sites could be assigned. Within each subset, clonotype counts were normalized to sorted cell number, and only after that were true diversity and Gini coefficients computed with the tcR R package. The overlap coefficient, calculated on TCRB nucleotide sequences, was used to quantify repertoire sharing. As a proxy for the pre-selection repertoire, out-of-frame TCRB sequences from naive cells were analyzed. TCRdb limited this immuneACCESS table to in-frame rearrangements with V and J called. A share of clones is missing; checked studies link under half to unresolved V genes, and the rest is unexplained. The D gene and trimming were derived from the DNA, and the V and J assignments and clone size from that table. Recorded for this sample are a few hundred thousand clones; about 23% of them occurred a single time. The ten largest make up about 0.011% of the sample.

Material for sequencing was naive CD4+ T cells from blood. Interpreted using the paper, the cell subset or site label stands for: true naive CD4+ T cells. This TCR was recovered from a woman in her thirties with type 1 diabetes. The sequence joins TRBV30 to TRBJ1-2; the junction holds 7 bases that match TRBD1. The bases are TGTGCCTGGAGTGTGAAGGGGGCCTACTATGGCTACACCTTC. The translation is CAWSVKGAYYGYTF.